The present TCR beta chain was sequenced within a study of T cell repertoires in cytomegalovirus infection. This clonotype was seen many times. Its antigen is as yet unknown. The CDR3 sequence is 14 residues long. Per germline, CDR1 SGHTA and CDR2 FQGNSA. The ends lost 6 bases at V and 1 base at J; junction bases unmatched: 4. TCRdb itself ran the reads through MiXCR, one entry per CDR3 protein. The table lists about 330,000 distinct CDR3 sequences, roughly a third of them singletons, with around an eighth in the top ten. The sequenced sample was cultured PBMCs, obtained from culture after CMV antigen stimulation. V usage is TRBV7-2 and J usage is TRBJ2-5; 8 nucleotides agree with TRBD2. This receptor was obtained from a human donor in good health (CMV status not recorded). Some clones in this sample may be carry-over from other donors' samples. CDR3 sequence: CASSIREGQETQYF. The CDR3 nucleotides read TGTGCCAGCAGTATACGGGAGGGCCAAGAGACCCAGTACTTC.